The present entry profiles one T cell receptor beta chain with its context. The repertoire was sequenced with immunoSEQ multiplex PCR; TCRdb's copy has only in-frame clones and lacks some. The sample lists 190,000 or so clones, about 93% occurring once. The data were obtained in a study of blood T cell repertoires in COVID-19. About the study: T cells, B-cell-depleted T cells, or PBMCs supplied cDNA or gDNA.

The germline V and J ends were trimmed by 1 base and 5 bases, with 14 bases remaining between them. The CDR3 consists of 15 residues. Germline V lookup: CDR1 LGHDT, CDR2 YNNKEL (reference sequence). Sequenced input: peripheral blood. The rearrangement uses TRBV3-1 (or the pseudogene TRBV3-2) and TRBJ1-2, with D unclear. The clonotype comes from a man aged 30-40 years with COVID-19, enrolled during active disease. The DNA of the CDR3 is TGTGCCAGCAGCCAAGCTTTCACGGGAACATATGGCTACACCTTC. It codes for CASSQAFTGTYGYTF.